This paragraph reports one TCR beta chain. Its antigen is currently unknown. Since the CDR3 does not end with the conserved phenylalanine or tryptophan, this likely comes from a read error. TCRdb re-called the multiplex PCR reads through MiXCR, storing one row per CDR3 protein. Here the sample spans about 16,000 distinct CDR3 sequences, around 50% being singletons. The data stem from a study of breast tumors, draining lymph nodes, adjacent tissues. The CDR3 length is 15 residues. The junction had 8 bases not matched to a gene; V was cut back by 4 bases and J by 6 bases. Germline CDR1 SGHDT, CDR2 YYEEEE. Points from the study as a whole: Data fit most tumor T cells coming from lymph node, expanding in tumor.

The V and J genes are TRBV5-6 and TRBJ2-3; 10 nucleotides match TRBD2. Sequenced sample: tumor-adjacent breast tissue. The source of this sequence is a female donor with breast cancer. Some clones in this sample may be carry-over from other donors' samples. This chain's CDR3 is CASSPSGSLGDTQYV. In DNA, the CDR3 is TGTGCCAGCAGCCCTAGCGGGAGCCTTGGGGATACGCAGTATGTT.